The sequence of this T cell receptor (beta chain) was determined in a study of T cell repertoires in cytomegalovirus infection. For the study at large: It was the public TCR beta signatures that indicated both CMV infection and matching HLA type. Study outcomes and limitations: Totalled public TCR beta family frequency picked out people who carried CMV plus the relevant HLA. Clonotype analysis showed dominance of the ex vivo response by HLA-C-restricted CMV-specific TCR beta clonotypes.

This clonotype was seen once. Its target is not known. The germline gives CDR1 LGHNA, CDR2 YNFKEQ. The ends were cut back, 8 bases at V and 5 bases at J, with 10 bases in the middle. CDR3 length: 12 residues. One entry per CDR3 protein, called by TCRdb with MiXCR from the reads. The data contain approximately 500,000 distinct CDR3 sequences, 16% of them seen just once; the ten biggest clones take up roughly a quarter. V and J are TRBV4-2 and TRBJ2-1; D remains unclear. Specimen: CD8+ T cells from PBMCs. This receptor was identified in a human donor in good health (CMV status not recorded). Some clones in this sample may be carry-over from other donors' samples. The CDR3 DNA is TGTGCCAGCGCCCCCGGCGACAATGAGCAGTTCTTC. This sequence encodes CASAPGDNEQFF.